This T cell receptor beta chain was captured by sequencing in a study of cytomegalovirus exposure and HLA in healthy donors. Study conclusions and caveats: A later analysis linked 16,951 TCR beta sequences to HLA alleles at 0.05 false discovery rate. Common viral pathogens seemed to be connected with several of the most significant clusters, according to a later analysis.

Losses at the gene ends were 6 bases for V and 4 bases for J; bases not matched to a gene: 9. The CDR3 has 15 amino acids. Germline CDR1 and CDR2: SNHLY and FYNNEI. Note on this clone: As yet, its antigen is unknown.

In the PCR, 60 Vbeta and 13 Jbeta primers were used. Only in-frame clones appear in the TCRdb table, and some are missing; sequencing was by immunoSEQ multiplex PCR. The table has about 150,000 clones, 60% to 85% seen once. The source material was PBMCs. The rearrangement uses TRBV2 and TRBJ2-1, with 7 positions matching TRBD2. The TCR sequence derives from a man aged 35 to 55 in good health and CMV-seropositive. CDR3: CASRAGRPAYNEQFF. In DNA form, the CDR3 reads TGTGCCAGCAGGGCCGGGAGGCCCGCGTACAATGAGCAGTTCTTC.